This entry lists 7 T cell receptor beta chains sequenced from one sample in a study of cytomegalovirus exposure and HLA in healthy donors (dated by TCRdb to 2016 to 2017). The receptor library was made with the immunoSEQ multiplex PCR assay. For the multiplex PCR, a mixture combining 60 forward primers for TCR Vbeta segments and 13 reverse primers for TCR Jbeta segments was used. In its TCRdb copy, this immuneACCESS table keeps in-frame sequences only and misses some clones. Where compared with another copy, unresolved V genes explain less than half of these, and the others have no known cause. This sample has about 180,000 clones in its table, and roughly 85% of those were observed once. Approximately 1.3% of the sample rests with the top ten. Specimen: PBMCs. These receptors were collected from a man aged 25-40 years in good health and CMV-seronegative.

This clone was found a few times. V and J are TRBV5-4 and TRBJ2-2; D might be TRBD1 (5 bases). Trimming stripped 3 bases from V and 3 bases from J, with 15 bases between. Germline V gene data show CDR1 as SGHNT and CDR2 as YYREEE (reference sequence). CDR3 size: 16 residues. CDR3 nucleotide sequence: TGTGCCAGCAGCTCTGAAGGGGCCTGGGACACCGGGGAGCTGTTTTTT. It codes for CASSSEGAWDTGELFF.

The rearrangement links TRBV9 to TRBJ1-5, with a tentative D call TRBD1 (6 bases). V was clipped by 4 bases and J by 3 bases, with 11 bases between them. The CDR3 spans 14 residues. The germline V gene has CDR1 SGDLS and CDR2 YYNGEE. In nucleotides, the CDR3 is TGTGCCAGCAGCCTGGGGGCCCTCAATCAGCCCCAGCATTTT. Residues: CASSLGALNQPQHF.

V is TRBV9 and J is TRBJ2-5; D remains ambiguous. V lost 3 bases, J lost 0 bases, and 9 bases lay in between. Germline values: CDR1 SGDLS, CDR2 YYNGEE. This CDR3 comprises 14 residues. The CDR3 reads CASSAGLYQETQYF. The CDR3 DNA reads TGTGCCAGCAGCGCGGGTTTGTACCAAGAGACCCAGTACTTC.

The rearrangement links TRBV15 to TRBJ2-3; a weak D match, TRBD1 (6 bases). CDR3 length equals 13 residues. Germline values: CDR1 LNHNV, CDR2 YYDKDF (reference sequence). Between the trimmed V and J ends, which lost 4 bases and 7 bases, there was a span of 12 bases. The CDR3 nucleotides are TGTGCCACCAGCAATACGGGACAATATACGCAGTATTTT. Encoded protein: CATSNTGQYTQYF. Looking up the rest from reference TRBV15 and TRBJ2-3 gives the full variable domain: DAMVIQNPRYQVTQFGKPVTLSCSQTLNHNVMYWYQQKSSQAPKLLFHYYDKDFNNEADTPDNFQSRRPNTSFCFLDIRSPGLGDTAMYLCATSNTGQYTQYFGPGTRLTVL.

The chain has TRBV4-1 and TRBJ1-6; the match to TRBD1 covers 10 bases. Germline V lookup: CDR1 MGHRA, CDR2 YSYEKL. The junction had 2 bases not matched to a gene; V was cut back by 2 bases and J by 7 bases. This CDR3 has 15 residues. The CDR3 DNA follows: TGCGCCAGCAGCCAATCGGGACAGGGGAATTCACCCCTCCACTTT. Encoded protein: CASSQSGQGNSPLHF.

This chain connects TRBV6-5 to TRBJ2-7, with a weak D call TRBD1 (6 bases). Germline CDR1 reads MNHEY; CDR2 reads SVGAGI. V gave up 5 bases and J gave up 3 bases, with 14 bases separating them. The CDR3 spans 14 residues. CDR3: CASSNQGFLYEQYF. The CDR3 DNA is TGTGCCAGCAGTAATCAGGGGTTTCTCTACGAGCAGTACTTC.

This chain joins TRBV30 and TRBJ2-7; possible D gene TRBD2, 7 bases. The CDR3 totals 11 residues. V lost 5 bases and J 12 bases, leaving 17 bases between the germline ends. The germline V gene encodes CDR1 GTSNPN and CDR2 SVGIG (reference sequence). CDR3 loop: CAWLGGGVRYF. In DNA form, the CDR3 reads TGTGCCTGGTTGGGGGGGGGCGTGCGGTACTTC.